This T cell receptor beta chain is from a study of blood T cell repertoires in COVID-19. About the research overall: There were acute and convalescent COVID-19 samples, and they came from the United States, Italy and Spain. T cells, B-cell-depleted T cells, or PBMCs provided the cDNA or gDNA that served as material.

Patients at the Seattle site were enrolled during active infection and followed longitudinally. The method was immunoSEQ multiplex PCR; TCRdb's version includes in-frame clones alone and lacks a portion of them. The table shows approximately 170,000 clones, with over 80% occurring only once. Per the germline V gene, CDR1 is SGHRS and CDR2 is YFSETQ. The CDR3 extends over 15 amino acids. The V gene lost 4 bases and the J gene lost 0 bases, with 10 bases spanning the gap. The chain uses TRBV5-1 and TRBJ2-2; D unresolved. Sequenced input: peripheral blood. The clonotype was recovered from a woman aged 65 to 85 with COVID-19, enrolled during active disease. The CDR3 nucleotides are TGCGCCAGCAGCCCTTCGCTAGCGAACACCGGGGAGCTGTTTTTT. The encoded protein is CASSPSLANTGELFF.